This is a list of T cell receptor beta chains from one sample in a study of technical replicates of blood from a few donors. The assay was immunoSEQ multiplex PCR, and TCRdb's table has in-frame clones only and misses some. The sample includes fewer than 80,000 clones, 80% to 90% seen only once; the top ten take 4.5% to 5.5%. The sequenced sample was PBMCs. These receptors were obtained from a human donor in good health. Some clones in this sample may be carry-over from other donors' samples. Each CDR3 is given with its conserved first and last residue. The D gene is left open where the match is weak. The size field is filled for only some rows; it gives once, few, many or a size class.

CDR3 DNA,CDR3 protein,V gene,D gene,J gene,clone size
TGTGCCAGTAGTAGACTGGGACAGAACACTGAAGCTTTCTTT,CASSRLGQNTEAFF,TRBV19,-,TRBJ1-1,-
TGTGCCAGCAGACCTACAGGGTTCTACGAGCAGTACTTC,CASRPTGFYEQYF,TRBV6-5,-,TRBJ2-7,once
TGTGCCAGCTCACCAGGGGCAGATTCACCCCTCCACTTT,CASSPGADSPLHF,TRBV18,-,TRBJ1-6,-
TGTGCCAGCAGCTTACGGCTAGACGGCTCCTACAATGAGCAGTTCTTC,CASSLRLDGSYNEQFF,TRBV13,-,TRBJ2-1,-
TGTGCCAGCAGCAAGGGACAGCACGTTCAGCAACAAACACCCCTCCACTTT,CASSKGQHVQQQTPLHF,TRBV5-5,TRBD1,TRBJ1-6,once
TGCGCCAGCAGCCAGGGACAGGGAAATAACTATGGCTACACCTTC,CASSQGQGNNYGYTF,TRBV4-3,TRBD1,TRBJ1-2,-
TGTGCCTGGAGTGACCTCGCGGGAGGCTTCGGGACCCAGTACTTC,CAWSDLAGGFGTQYF,TRBV30,TRBD2,TRBJ2-5,-
TGTGCCAGCAGCTTGATCAGGCCCTATGGCTACACCTTC,CASSLIRPYGYTF,TRBV5-6,-,TRBJ1-2,-
TGTGCCAGCAGCTTAAGTAGCGGGGTTGGAGATACGCAGTATTTT,CASSLSSGVGDTQYF,TRBV7-2,TRBD2,TRBJ2-3,-
TGTGCCTGGAGGGGGCAGGAGAACTTCTATGGCTACACCTTC,CAWRGQENFYGYTF,TRBV30,-,TRBJ1-2,-
TGTGCCAGTAGTACGTCCAGGGCTAACACTGAAGCTTTCTTT,CASSTSRANTEAFF,TRBV19,-,TRBJ1-1,-
TGTGCCAGCAGCCCGACCTGGACAGGGAAATTCCAAGAATCGACCCAGTACTTC,CASSPTWTGKFQESTQYF,TRBV16,TRBD1,TRBJ2-5,-
TGTGCCAGCAGGCCCTCCGGGACAGTCAACAATGAGCAGTTCTTC,CASRPSGTVNNEQFF,TRBV28,TRBD1,TRBJ2-1,-
TGTGCCAGCAGTGAGTGGCATGAGCAGTTCTTC,CASSEWHEQFF,TRBV6-1,-,TRBJ2-1,-